Listed below are T cell receptor beta chains from one sample, sequenced in a study of T cells in Graves' hyperthyroidism and ophthalmopathy. TCRdb analysed the multiplex PCR reads with MiXCR anew, one entry per CDR3 protein. The sample has fewer than 800,000 distinct CDR3 sequences; over 15% are singletons. Sequenced material: blood. The receptors derive from a man younger than 35 with Graves' hyperthyroidism. Both conserved end residues are part of each CDR3. D genes are given only for firm matches. Some rows have no size entry. The others give once, few or many, or a class for an expanded clone.

>-|TRBJ2-5|TRBV11-1|TRBD2
CASSLAPRLAAHQETQYF
TGTGCCAGCAGCTTAGCGCCGAGACTAGCGGCCCACCAAGAGACCCAGTACTTC
>few|TRBJ1-2|TRBV19|-
CASNKPPGNYGYTF
TGTGCCAGTAATAAACCCCCAGGGAACTATGGCTACACCTTC
>few|TRBJ1-2|TRBV12-3/TRBV12-4|-
CASSFGTENYGYTF
TGTGCCAGCAGTTTCGGGACCGAGAACTATGGCTACACCTTC
>-|TRBJ2-2|TRBV9|-
CASSPPGPSAGELFF
TGTGCCAGCAGCCCCCCGGGCCCATCCGCCGGGGAGCTGTTTTTT
>many|TRBJ1-1|TRBV7-9|-
CASTAGGGNTEAFF
TGTGCCAGCACCGCTGGGGGAGGGAACACTGAAGCTTTCTTT
>-|TRBJ2-3|TRBV6-1|-
CASGGDRSTDTQYF
TGTGCCAGCGGGGGGGACAGATCCACAGATACGCAGTATTTT
>-|TRBJ2-1|TRBV5-5|-
CASSFGQAINEQFF
TGTGCCAGCAGCTTTGGGCAGGCGATCAATGAGCAGTTCTTC
>-|TRBJ1-6|TRBV19|TRBD1
CASSIQGANNSPLHF
TGTGCCAGTAGTATACAGGGGGCGAATAATTCACCCCTCCACTTT
>many|TRBJ1-1|TRBV6-2/TRBV6-3|TRBD1
CASRPTGRKGTEAFF
TGTGCCAGCAGGCCGACAGGGCGAAAGGGGACTGAAGCTTTCTTT
>few|TRBJ1-5|TRBV4-1|-
CASSQGRFRGQPQHF
TGCGCCAGCAGCCAAGGTCGATTCAGGGGTCAGCCCCAGCATTTT
>few|TRBJ1-5|TRBV5-8|-
CASSPPVGRGNQPQHF
TGTGCCAGCAGCCCCCCGGTCGGTAGGGGCAATCAGCCCCAGCATTTT
>many|TRBJ2-7|TRBV29-1|TRBD2
CSVVRLAGGATYEQYF
TGCAGCGTTGTCAGGCTAGCGGGAGGAGCGACCTACGAGCAGTACTTC
>many|TRBJ2-7|TRBV28|-
CASLSRGISYEQYF
TGTGCCAGCCTTTCACGAGGGATTTCCTACGAGCAGTACTTC
>-|TRBJ2-3|TRBV12-5|TRBD2
CASGLVRWTSERADTQYF
TGTGCTAGTGGTTTGGTACGCTGGACTAGCGAGCGGGCAGATACGCAGTATTTT
>-|TRBJ2-1|TRBV19|-
CASGHRGAFYDEQFF
TGTGCCAGTGGGCACCGCGGGGCATTTTACGATGAGCAGTTCTTC
>many|TRBJ2-7|TRBV2|-
CASSEPLRGEQYF
TGTGCCAGCAGTGAACCATTAAGGGGCGAGCAGTACTTC